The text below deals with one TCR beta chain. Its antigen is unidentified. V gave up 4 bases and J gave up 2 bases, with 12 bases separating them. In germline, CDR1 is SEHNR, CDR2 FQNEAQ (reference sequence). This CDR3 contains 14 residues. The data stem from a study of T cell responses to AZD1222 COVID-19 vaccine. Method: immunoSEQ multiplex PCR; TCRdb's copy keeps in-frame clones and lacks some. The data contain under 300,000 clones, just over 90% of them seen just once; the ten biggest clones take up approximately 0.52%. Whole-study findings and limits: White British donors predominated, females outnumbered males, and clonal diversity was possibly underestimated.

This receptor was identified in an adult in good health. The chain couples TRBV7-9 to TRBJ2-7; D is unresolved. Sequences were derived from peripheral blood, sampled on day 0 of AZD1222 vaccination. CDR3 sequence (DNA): TGTGCCAGCAGCTCCTGGACGGATGCCTACGAGCAGTACTTC. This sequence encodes CASSSWTDAYEQYF.